This T cell receptor (beta chain) originates from a study of STAT5B mutations in CD4+ large granular lymphocyte leukemia (dated by TCRdb to between 2022 and 2023). Regarding the complete study: Among the healthy controls, the CDR3 'QG' motif was associated with a particular HLA allele. The TCRbeta repertoires of CD4+ T-cell large granular lymphocyte leukemia patients were compared with the TCRbeta repertoires of healthy blood donors. Flow cytometry on FACSCanto II or FACSVerse showed that the purified fractions were more than 95% pure among lymphocytes. Points the paper makes about the study in general: Main leukemic clonotypes were private to each patient, although 20% to 25% of the main leukemic clonotypes were found at low frequency in the non-leukemic repertoires of other patients. Greater clonality appeared to be present in CD4-sorted patient repertoires than in healthy CD4+ repertoires, and the difference was retained after the putative leukemic clones were removed. TRBV06-family usage was enriched among the top patient clones (8/27) compared with healthy controls (2/35). Data were not HLA-matched; higher clonality in CD4+ versus CD8+ T-LGLL could reflect the relatively small sample size.

The healthy control group was made up of a few dozen blood donors, and the Finnish Red Cross blood service supplied their buffy coats. All TCR-sequenced material derived from peripheral blood: patient blood samples and healthy donor buffy coats. Peripheral blood mononuclear cells were isolated by Ficoll-Hypaque gradient centrifugation. Magnetic purification was used to isolate CD4+ cells from the buffy coats of the healthy controls. Genomic DNA was extracted using the Gentra Puregene Cell and Tissue kit, and a Qubit 2.0 fluorometer was used to quantify it. The germline V gene (reference sequence) sets CDR1 to SGHAT and CDR2 to FQDESV. The CDR3 covers 15 residues, taking in both the cysteine and the phenylalanine. The DNA shown is the 45-base CDR3, in frame from base 1. V is clipped by 5 bases and J by 4 bases, and the sequence between their germline boundaries is 17 bases long. A note on this clone: The specificity of this receptor is unknown. No much larger clone exists at a distance of one base, and base qualities are not known.

TCRbeta rearrangements were sequenced from genomic DNA using the immunoSEQ assay at survey resolution. Per the source publication's procedure: In the TCR sequencing data, the lowest productive clonotype frequency that could be detected was 2.59 x 10-5. Only productive TCRbeta rearrangements, defined as complete and in-frame sequences, were included in the analyses. Simpson clonality, calculated in the immunoSEQ Analyzer version 3.0, was used as the measure of sample clonality. Clones were categorized by frequency as very rare, small, medium, large (1-20%) or hyperexpanded (>20%). Generation probabilities were estimated with OLGA 1.2.3, V-gene circos plots were made with VDJtools, specificities were looked up in VDJdb, and CDR3 motifs were identified with GLIPH. Not all clones reach the TCRdb copy of this immuneACCESS table, which keeps in-frame sequences only. Checked studies attribute under half of the gap to unresolved V genes and leave the rest unexplained. V, J and clone size derive from that table, while D and trimming were established from the DNA sequence. Counted in this sample were about 30,000 clones; roughly three quarters of them appeared once. The ten largest clones take up roughly 6.2% of the sample.

The V gene is TRBV11-1 and the J gene is TRBJ1-1; the D gene remains uncertain. Sample: CD4+ T cells from blood buffy coats. The clonotype was recovered from a human donor in good health. The sequenced DNA is TGTGCCAGCAGCCCCATAGACACCCCGAGCACTGAAGCTTTCTTT. This codes for CASSPIDTPSTEAFF.